This TCR beta chain was captured in a study of vaccination and CD4 T cells after COVID-19. Study-wide context: Typically, post-vaccine samples were obtained a median 72 days after dose two, within a range of 14 to 241. Stimulation of the cells used overlapping spike peptide pools from SARS-CoV-2 and from the common cold coronaviruses HCoV-NL63, HCoV-OC43 and HCoV-229E. Notes on the study in general: Convalescent patients' clones that were vaccine-specific were spike mono-reactive in 304 of 307 cases.

Notes on this clonotype: No antigen is known for it.

Time point described: late sampling 161 to 241 days after vaccination in a few convalescent patients. Treatment described: 10-day PBMC culture with coronavirus spike peptide pools or control peptides (ViraFEST assay). After culture for 10 to 11 days, isolation of CD4+ T cells was performed by negative selection. The CDR3 consists of 13 residues. Trimming shortened V by 1 base and J by 5 bases, and 10 bases separated the two germline ends. In germline, CDR1 is DFQATT, CDR2 SNEGSKA (reference sequence). Sequencing of DNA taken from cultured CD4+ T cells relied on the Oncomine TCR Beta short-read assay. TCRdb ran MiXCR on the PCR reads and lists one entry per CDR3 protein. The sample comprises 16,000 or so distinct CDR3 sequences, roughly 40% of which are singletons, and 17% rests with the top ten.

This sequence originates from a human donor who had recovered from COVID-19. The sample was CD4+ T cells from blood, cultured in vitro, taken about 7 months after SARS-CoV-2 vaccination. J is TRBJ2-3 and V is TRBV20-1, with D unresolved. CDR3 sequence (DNA): TGCAGTGCTAGAGTAGGGTACGGAGATACGCAGTATTTT. Translating gives CSARVGYGDTQYF.